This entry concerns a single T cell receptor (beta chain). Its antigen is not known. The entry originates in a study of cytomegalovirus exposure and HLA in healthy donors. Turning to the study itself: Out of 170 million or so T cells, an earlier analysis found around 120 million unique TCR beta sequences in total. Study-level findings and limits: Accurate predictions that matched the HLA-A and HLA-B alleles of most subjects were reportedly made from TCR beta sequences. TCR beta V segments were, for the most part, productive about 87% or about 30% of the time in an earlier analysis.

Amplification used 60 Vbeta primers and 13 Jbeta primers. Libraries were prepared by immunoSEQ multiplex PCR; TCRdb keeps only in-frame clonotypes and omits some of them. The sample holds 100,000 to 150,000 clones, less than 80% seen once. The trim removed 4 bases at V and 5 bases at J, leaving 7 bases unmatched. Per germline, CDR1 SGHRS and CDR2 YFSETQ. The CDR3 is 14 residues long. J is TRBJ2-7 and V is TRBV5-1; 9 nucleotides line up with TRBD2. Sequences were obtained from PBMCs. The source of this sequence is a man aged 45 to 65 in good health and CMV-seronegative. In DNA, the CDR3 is TGCGCCAGCAGCGCGGGACTAGCAGTCGACGAGCAGTACTTC. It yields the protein CASSAGLAVDEQYF.